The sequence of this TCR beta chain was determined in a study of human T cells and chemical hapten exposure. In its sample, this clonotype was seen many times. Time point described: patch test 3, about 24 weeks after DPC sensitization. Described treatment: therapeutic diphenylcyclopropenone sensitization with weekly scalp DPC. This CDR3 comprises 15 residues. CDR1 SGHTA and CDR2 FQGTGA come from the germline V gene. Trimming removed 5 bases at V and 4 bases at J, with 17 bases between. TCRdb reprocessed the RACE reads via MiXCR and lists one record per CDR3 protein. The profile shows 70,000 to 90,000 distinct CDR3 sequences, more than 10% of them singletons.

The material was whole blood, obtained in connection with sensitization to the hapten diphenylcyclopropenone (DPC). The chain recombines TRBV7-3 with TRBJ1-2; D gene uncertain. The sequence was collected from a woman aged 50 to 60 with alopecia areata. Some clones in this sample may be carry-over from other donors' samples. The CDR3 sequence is CASSPGSSQAYGYTF. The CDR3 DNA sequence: TGTGCCAGCAGCCCGGGGTCCTCCCAGGCCTATGGCTACACCTTC.